The 17 T cell receptor beta chains presented below share a single source sample, sequenced in a study of T cells in Graves' hyperthyroidism and ophthalmopathy. RNA transcripts gave rise to amplified TCR beta CDR3 regions. The TCR CDR3 was amplified in a first-round RT-PCR using the HTBI primer set. Each CDR3 protein gets one entry after TCRdb re-called the multiplex PCR reads with MiXCR. This table has roughly 290,000 distinct CDR3 sequences, about 17% appearing once. Sequencing was done on a sample of blood. Every receptor here comes from a woman aged 55-69 years with Graves' ophthalmopathy.

This clonotype was found many times. V is TRBV12-3 or TRBV12-4 and J is TRBJ2-7; 7 bases are shared with TRBD1. J lost 3 bases, V lost 6 bases, and 11 bases had no gene match. The length of the CDR3 is 15 residues. CDR3 sequence: CASSNRQGGRYEQYF. The CDR3 region has the DNA TGTGCCAGCAGCAACAGACAGGGCGGGCGCTACGAGCAGTACTTC.

In regard to this clonotype: This may come from a read error, since a much larger clone is one base off. Since the CDR3 does not end with the conserved phenylalanine or tryptophan, this likely comes from a read error. The chain joins TRBV20-1 to TRBJ2-3; 10 bases align to TRBD2. Looked up from germline, CDR1 is DFQATT and CDR2 is SNEGSKA (reference sequence). J lost 6 bases, V lost 2 bases, and 8 bases had no gene match. The CDR3 contains 15 residues. This CDR3 reads CSARSIAGGPDTQYL. The CDR3 region has the DNA TGCAGTGCTAGATCCATAGCGGGAGGTCCCGATACGCAGTATTTA.

This clonotype was recorded many times. V usage is TRBV29-1 and J usage is TRBJ1-1; TRBD1 might be the D (5 bases). Germline values: CDR1 SQVTM, CDR2 ANQGSEA. The CDR3 runs to 13 residues. CDR3 in amino acids: CSMGGGWNTEAFF. CDR3 sequence (DNA): TGCAGTATGGGGGGGGGATGGAACACTGAAGCTTTCTTT.

In regard to this clonotype: This sequence may be a read error, since a much larger clone differs from it by one base. V and J are TRBV5-1 and TRBJ2-7, with D possibly being TRBD1 or TRBD2 (5 bases each). CDR3 length: 13 residues. Deletions cut 4 bases from V and 9 bases from J, with 17 bases between. CDR1 is SGHRS, CDR2 YFSETQ, per germline. The CDR3 sequence is CASSTNGDVAQYF. DNA for the CDR3: TGCGCCAGCAGCACAAACGGGGACGTCGCGCAGTACTTC. The whole variable domain, filled in from reference TRBV5-1 and TRBJ2-7, reads KAGVTQTPRYLIKTRGQQVTLSCSPISGHRSVSWYQQTPGQGLQFLFEYFSETQRNKGNFPGRFSGRQFSNSRSEMNVSTLELGDSALYLCASSTNGDVAQYFGPGTRLTVT.

This clonotype was seen ten or more times. This chain joins TRBV20-1 and TRBJ1-5; 7 bases map to TRBD1. CDR1 and CDR2 (germline): DFQATT, SNEGSKA (reference sequence). The CDR3 is 12 residues long. Trimming removed 6 bases from V and 4 bases from J; junction bases left unmatched: 3. The DNA of the CDR3 is TGCAGTGCAGGGACAGCTAATCAGCCCCAGCATTTT. Translating gives CSAGTANQPQHF.

At least ten counts were recorded for this clonotype. The chain combines TRBV5-1 with TRBJ2-1, with 10 bases matching TRBD2. Trimming cost V 4 bases and J 4 bases; bases outside gene matches: 5. The CDR3 contains 15 residues. Germline V CDR1 and CDR2: SGHRS, YFSETQ. CDR3 bases: TGCGCCAGCAGCGGTACTAGCGGGACGTACAATGAGCAGTTCTTC. Protein sequence: CASSGTSGTYNEQFF.

This clonotype has ten or more counts. V and J are TRBV12-3 or TRBV12-4 and TRBJ2-1; 8 nucleotides match TRBD2. This CDR3 comprises 17 residues. J was trimmed by 1 base and V by 8 bases; bases with no gene match: 13. CDR3 amino acids: CASRGGGLVISYNEQFF. CDR3 nucleotides: TGTGCCAGCCGCGGCGGGGGGTTGGTTATTTCCTACAATGAGCAGTTCTTC.

The sample holds many counts of this clonotype. The chain couples TRBV20-1 to TRBJ2-5; either TRBD1 or TRBD2 may supply D (7 bases each). The CDR3 runs to 13 residues. V dropped 3 bases and J dropped 5 bases, with 13 bases sitting between them. Germline V gene sequence: CDR1 DFQATT, CDR2 SNEGSKA (reference sequence). The CDR3 is CSASYQGGETQYF. The CDR3 DNA sequence: TGCAGTGCTAGCTACCAGGGGGGGGAGACCCAGTACTTC.

In this sample, this clonotype turned up a few times. The chain recombines TRBV5-6 with TRBJ1-4; 10 bases line up with TRBD1. The V and J ends lost 4 bases and 8 bases, in that order; junction bases with no gene match: 8. CDR3 length: 15 amino acids. The germline V gene encodes CDR1 SGHDT and CDR2 YYEEEE. The CDR3 DNA sequence: TGTGCCAGCAGCCCCAGACAGGGGGCGTGGGAAAAACTGTTTTTT. It specifies CASSPRQGAWEKLFF.

This clonotype was seen ten or more times. The chain employs TRBV5-1 and TRBJ1-1; weak D call: TRBD1 (6 bases). The CDR3 runs 15 residues. With 3 bases removed from V and 4 bases from J, the gap between germline ends came to 16 bases. CDR1 is SGHRS, CDR2 YFSETQ, per germline. CDR3 protein: CASSSEAGAVTEAFF. Written as DNA, the CDR3 is TGCGCCAGCAGCTCGGAGGCGGGGGCAGTCACTGAAGCTTTCTTT.

In its sample, this clonotype was seen many times. The DNA of the CDR3 is TGTGCCAGCAGCGATACAGGGGGCGTGGGCAAAAACATTCAGTACTTC. Its translation is CASSDTGGVGKNIQYF. This chain joins TRBV9 and TRBJ2-4, with 9 nucleotides matching TRBD1. Trimming at V came to 3 bases and at J to 3 bases, leaving 7 bases not matched to a gene. Germline values: CDR1 SGDLS, CDR2 YYNGEE. The CDR3 has 16 residues.

The sample holds many counts of this clonotype. This chain uses TRBV12-3 or TRBV12-4 with TRBJ1-5; D is unclear. Trimming removed 7 bases at V and 9 bases at J, with 19 bases between. CDR3 length: 14 amino acids. The CDR3 sequence: CASTTSEPQSPQHF. The CDR3 coding sequence is TGTGCCAGCACGACGTCAGAACCCCAGTCGCCCCAGCATTTT.

The chain couples TRBV30 to TRBJ2-1, with a tentative D call TRBD2 (6 bases). The germline V and J ends were trimmed by 5 bases and 10 bases, with 12 bases remaining between them. There are 11 residues in the CDR3. Germline V gene lookup returns CDR1 GTSNPN and CDR2 SVGIG (reference sequence). The CDR3 coding sequence is TGTGCCTGGGGGGGGTTGAGGGAGCAGTTCTTC. Translated, it gives CAWGGLREQFF.

This chain connects TRBV11-2 to TRBJ2-3; 8 nucleotides align to TRBD2. J was trimmed by 3 bases and V by 4 bases; bases with no gene match: 9. The CDR3 is 16 residues long. The germline gives CDR1 SGHAT, CDR2 FQNNGV. The CDR3 is CASSYSGGTPTDTQYF. The CDR3 nucleotides read TGTGCCAGCAGCTATTCGGGGGGGACACCGACAGATACGCAGTATTTT.

In its sample, this clonotype was seen a few times. V and J are TRBV5-5 and TRBJ2-5; TRBD1 matches at 7 bases. Trimming cost V 4 bases and J 2 bases; bases outside gene matches: 8. The CDR3 sequence is 15 residues long. Looked up from germline, CDR1 is SGHKS and CDR2 is YYEKEE (reference sequence). CDR3: CASSPWGQPQETQYF. As DNA, the CDR3 is TGTGCCAGCAGCCCCTGGGGACAGCCGCAAGAGACCCAGTACTTC.

This clonotype showed up just a few times. The J gene is TRBJ2-3, the V gene TRBV6-2 or TRBV6-3; 9 bases align to TRBD1. The CDR3 length is 15 residues. Germline CDR1 and CDR2: MNHEY and SVGEGT. V shed 6 bases and J 5 bases; nucleotides not matched to a gene: 9. The CDR3 region is CASRPGTGIVDTQYF. Written as DNA, the CDR3 is TGTGCCAGCAGACCCGGGACAGGGATAGTAGATACGCAGTATTTT.

CDR3 residues: CASSQTRQGEQYF. DNA of the CDR3: TGTGCCAGCAGCCAGACCCGACAGGGCGAGCAGTACTTC. The chain employs TRBV3-1 and TRBJ2-7; 7 positions agree with TRBD1. Germline CDR1 and CDR2: LGHDT and YNNKEL (reference sequence). V dropped 3 bases and J dropped 6; count of bases not matched to a gene: 5. There are 13 residues in the CDR3.